This entry concerns a single T cell receptor (beta chain). The assay was run at deep level. The replicate PCRs on unsorted PBMC were given 300 ng DNA, which is 27,000 or so T cell genomes. In the authors' methods: Filtering differed because ImmunoSEQ produced junction-only sequences that carried no quality scores. Assay: immunoSEQ multiplex PCR; the TCRdb copy retains only in-frame clones and omits some. V, J and clone size are those of that table, while D and trimming were read from the DNA. Found here are some 500,000 clones, around 79% of them singletons; the top ten hold 9.5% to 15%. The data belong to a study of shared clonotypes between healthy human individuals. Germline V lookup: CDR1 SQVTM, CDR2 ANQGSEA. CDR3 length: 15 residues. The V gene lost 4 bases and the J gene lost 1 base, with 14 bases spanning the gap.

The origin of this receptor is a woman in her thirties or forties in good health. Some clones in this sample may be carry-over from other donors' samples. The rearrangement uses TRBV29-1 and TRBJ1-5, with unresolved D. Sequenced: PBMCs. CDR3 nucleotides: TGCAGCGTTGGGGTCGGAGGGAGGAGCAATCAGCCCCAGCATTTT. It yields the protein CSVGVGGRSNQPQHF.